This T cell receptor (beta chain) was captured in a study of graft-versus-host responses after intestinal transplantation. TCRdb's table, derived via immunoSEQ multiplex PCR, lists solely in-frame clones and lacks some. The sample has 75,000 to 90,000 clones, 85% to 90% seen once; the top ten hold roughly 0.37%. As concerns this clone: Antigen specificity is unknown.

This receptor was obtained from a human donor who received an intestinal transplant. Sequencing used unstimulated CD4+ T cells sorted from spleen or lymph node cells, obtained before intestinal transplant.

The CDR3 sequence is CASSLGPTGGDTGELFF. CDR3 DNA: TGTGCCAGCAGCTTGGGGCCTACGGGGGGCGACACCGGGGAGCTGTTTTTT. The V and J genes are TRBV5-4 and TRBJ2-2, with a tentative D call TRBD2 (7 bases). The germline V and J ends were trimmed by 0 bases and 3 bases, with 15 bases remaining between them. The V gene's germline CDR1 is SGHNT and CDR2 YYREEE (reference sequence). The CDR3 extends over 17 amino acids.